The sequence of this T cell receptor (beta chain) was determined in a study of early T cells in non-severe SARS-CoV-2 infection. TCRdb fed the 5' RACE reads into MiXCR, producing one record per CDR3 protein. Of roughly 92,000 distinct CDR3 sequences in the sample, about an eighth were seen once. The CDR3 is made up of 15 amino acids. Germline V gene lookup returns CDR1 MNHEY and CDR2 SMNVEV (reference sequence). Trimming cost V 5 bases and J 5 bases; bases outside gene matches: 10. The chain is built from TRBV27 and TRBJ2-3; 7 nucleotides align to TRBD1. Material: whole blood, obtained at baseline. The TCR was taken from an adult who was a healthcare worker with PCR-confirmed SARS-CoV-2 infection or an uninfected control (not recorded which). CDR3 DNA: TGTGCCAGCAGTGCGACAGGGCGCGGAATAGATACGCAGTATTTT. This encodes CASSATGRGIDTQYF.